The 9 T cell receptor beta chains below come from one sample, sequenced in a study of cytomegalovirus exposure and HLA in healthy donors. The data were produced by immunoSEQ multiplex PCR, yet TCRdb's version contains in-frame clones alone and is incomplete. The table shows about 170,000 clones, with about nine tenths occurring only once. Sequencing was carried out using PBMCs. The receptors stem from a woman in her twenties or thirties in good health and CMV-seronegative.

This clone was found once. This chain connects TRBV6-5 to TRBJ2-7, with 7 bases matching TRBD2. The CDR3 covers 14 residues. Germline CDR1 reads MNHEY; CDR2 reads SVGAGI. The trim removed 3 bases at V and 2 bases at J, leaving 4 bases unmatched. The CDR3 DNA is TGTGCCAGCAGTTATCGGGACTATCCCTACGAGCAGTACTTC. Protein: CASSYRDYPYEQYF.

The V call is TRBV28, the J call TRBJ1-3; D is ambiguous. Trimming removed 0 bases at V and 4 bases at J, with 10 bases between. Germline lookup yields CDR1 MDHEN and CDR2 SYDVKM. The length of the CDR3 is 15 residues. This CDR3 is CASSLWGADGNTIYF. The CDR3 nucleotides are TGTGCCAGCAGTTTATGGGGAGCGGACGGAAACACCATATATTTT.

V is TRBV4-1 and J is TRBJ1-1; perhaps TRBD1 as D (5 bases). The CDR3 runs 16 residues. Trimming cost V 0 bases and J 1 base, with 12 bases left between them. Germline-derived CDR1 and CDR2 are MGHRA and YSYEKL. The CDR3 loop is CASSQEIGAGNTEAFF. The DNA for the CDR3 is TGCGCCAGCAGCCAAGAGATCGGGGCCGGGAACACTGAAGCTTTCTTT.

V and J are TRBV11-2 and TRBJ2-7, with D maybe TRBD2 (5 bases). Trimming shortened V by 0 bases and J by 3 bases, and 15 bases separated the two germline ends. Germline-derived CDR1 and CDR2 are SGHAT and FQNNGV. The CDR3 extends over 16 amino acids. The CDR3 bases are TGTGCCAGCAGCTTAGATCGGGCAGCGGCTGTCTACGAGCAGTACTTC. Residues: CASSLDRAAAVYEQYF.

This rearrangement joins TRBV7-2 to TRBJ2-7; D is unclear. CDR1 and CDR2 from the germline V gene are SGHTA and FQGNSA. The CDR3 runs 14 residues. V lost 5 bases and J lost 2, with 13 bases in between. CDR3 protein: CASSPGGLTYEQYF. The CDR3 coding sequence is TGTGCCAGCAGCCCCGGCGGCCTAACCTACGAGCAGTACTTC.

V and J are TRBV9 and TRBJ2-3; D is unresolved. V was pared by 0 bases and J by 5 bases, with 7 bases between. The CDR3 covers 13 residues. Germline lookup yields CDR1 SGDLS and CDR2 YYNGEE. DNA of the CDR3: TGTGCCAGCAGCGTAGTCAGTGGAGATACGCAGTATTTT. Amino acids: CASSVVSGDTQYF.

V gene TRBV9 combines with J gene TRBJ1-2; possible D gene TRBD1, 6 bases. This CDR3 has 14 amino acids. The V gene's germline CDR1 is SGDLS and CDR2 YYNGEE. V shed 3 bases and J shed 4 bases, with 13 bases lying between them. The CDR3 coding sequence is TGTGCCAGCAGCGCCAGAACAGGGATCTATGGCTACACCTTC. Translating it yields CASSARTGIYGYTF.

V and J are TRBV28 and TRBJ2-2; TRBD1 matches at 8 bases. Germline loops: CDR1 MDHEN, CDR2 SYDVKM. The CDR3 is 14 residues long. V lost 6 bases to trimming and J lost 4 bases; unmatched junction nucleotides: 4. Written as DNA, the CDR3 is TGTGCCAGCAGGATACAGGGGGGCACCGGGGAGCTGTTTTTT. Encoded protein: CASRIQGGTGELFF.

The rearrangement uses TRBV18 and TRBJ1-2; D might be TRBD1 (5 bases). The germline V gene encodes CDR1 KGHSH and CDR2 LQKENI. The CDR3 spans 15 residues. V was shortened by 0 bases and J by 2 bases, with 10 bases between the two germline ends. Written as DNA, the CDR3 is TGTGCCAGCTCACCACCAGGGGCTCCGAACTATGGCTACACCTTC. Its translation: CASSPPGAPNYGYTF.